A selection of T cell receptor beta chains follows, all from one sample in a study of shared clonotypes between healthy human individuals. The table came from immunoSEQ multiplex PCR; TCRdb's copy has only in-frame clones and leaves some out. The sample has 400,000 to 500,000 clones; 70% to 85% are singletons. The sample consisted of PBMCs. The receptors derive from a woman in her thirties or forties in good health. Some clones in this sample may be carry-over from other donors' samples. Each CDR3 is given with its conserved first and last residue. A D gene is named only where the DNA matches it firmly. Rows may omit the clone size; those that give it use once, few, many or a size class.

.	TRBV2	TRBD2	TRBJ2-7	TGTGCCAGCAGTGTCCGGACTAGCGGGACCTCCGAGCAGTACTTC	CASSVRTSGTSEQYF
.	TRBV14	.	TRBJ2-1	TGTGCCAGCAGCCAAGACGAAGTTAGCGTCCCATTTCCCGACAATGAGCAGTTCTTC	CASSQDEVSVPFPDNEQFF
few	TRBV6-5	.	TRBJ2-3	TGTGCCAGCGCTAGGGGATCAGGGACAGATACGCAGTATTTT	CASARGSGTDTQYF
.	TRBV9	.	TRBJ2-1	TGTGCCAGCAGCGACCAGCTCGGCAGCGTCGAGCAGTTCTTC	CASSDQLGSVEQFF
.	TRBV4-2	TRBD2	TRBJ2-1	TGTGCCAGCAGCCAAGAGCTAGCGGGGTCTTACAATGAGCAGTTCTTC	CASSQELAGSYNEQFF
.	TRBV10-3	.	TRBJ1-2	TGTGCCATCGGGGACATCTATGGCTACACCTTC	CAIGDIYGYTF
.	TRBV29-1	.	TRBJ2-7	TGCAGCGTTGTCAAACCTCCCTACGAGCAGTACTTC	CSVVKPPYEQYF
.	TRBV5-6	TRBD2	TRBJ2-1	TGTGCCAGCAGCTTGGGTCTAGCGGGACGCAATGAGCAGTTCTTC	CASSLGLAGRNEQFF
.	TRBV7-9	TRBD2	TRBJ2-2	TGTGCCAGCAGCGCGACTAGCGGGAAAAACACCGGGGAGCTGTTTTTT	CASSATSGKNTGELFF
.	TRBV15	.	TRBJ1-1	TGTGCCACCAGCAGAGTTTTGGGAACGATACAAGAAGCTTTCTTT	CATSRVLGTIQEAFF
many	TRBV28	.	TRBJ2-7	TGTGCCAGCAGTAGGATCAGGGGACCCTACGAGCAGTACTTC	CASSRIRGPYEQYF
.	TRBV27	.	TRBJ1-5	TGTGCCAGCAGTCCCCACGCTGCGGGGTGGGATCAGCCCCAGCATTTT	CASSPHAAGWDQPQHF
few	TRBV19	.	TRBJ2-7	TGTGCCAGTAGTACGACAGCTCACTACGAGCAGTACTTC	CASSTTAHYEQYF
.	TRBV9	TRBD2	TRBJ2-3	TGTGCCAGCAGCCCATATGGCTCTAGCGGCCCTTTCACAGATACGCAGTATTTT	CASSPYGSSGPFTDTQYF
.	TRBV7-8	.	TRBJ1-1	TGTGCCAGCAGCTTAAGCCAGGAGCTGAACACTGAAGCTTTCTTT	CASSLSQELNTEAFF
.	TRBV18	TRBD1	TRBJ2-7	TGTGCCAGCTCACCCCCCGCGACAGGGGCCTACGAGCAGTACTTC	CASSPPATGAYEQYF
.	TRBV27	TRBD1	TRBJ2-2	TGTGCCAACTTTAAGGGGGCGGGGAACACCGGGGAGCTGTTTTTT	CANFKGAGNTGELFF
.	TRBV6-1	.	TRBJ1-1	TGTGCCAGCAGTGAAGGGCAGCTTGGGGACACTGAAGCTTTCTTT	CASSEGQLGDTEAFF
.	TRBV5-4	.	TRBJ1-2	TGTGCCAGCAGCTTGGCCGGATCCTATGGCTACACCTTC	CASSLAGSYGYTF
.	TRBV6-5	TRBD1	TRBJ2-3	TGTGCCAGCAGTTTCCGGGGACAGTCGGCAGATACGCAGTATTTT	CASSFRGQSADTQYF
.	TRBV5-1	TRBD2	TRBJ2-3	TGCGCCAGCAGCCGGGGGGCTAGCGGGGTCACAGGAGATACGCAGTATTTT	CASSRGASGVTGDTQYF
.	TRBV9	TRBD2	TRBJ2-2	TGTGCCAGCAGCCCGGGACTAGCGGAGACCGGGGAGCTGTTTTTT	CASSPGLAETGELFF
.	TRBV5-6	.	TRBJ1-1	TGTGCCAGCAGCCCGGGACCCTGGGAGGACACTGAAGCTTTCTTT	CASSPGPWEDTEAFF
many	TRBV5-4	TRBD2	TRBJ2-7	TGTGCCAGCAGCACATGGACTAGCGGGACGCACGAGCAGTACTTC	CASSTWTSGTHEQYF
.	TRBV18	TRBD1	TRBJ1-5	TGTGCCAGCTCACCTGGACAGGGGGATCAGCCCCAGCATTTT	CASSPGQGDQPQHF
.	TRBV4-3	.	TRBJ2-4	TGCGCCAGCAGCTACAGGGTGGCCAAAAACATTCAGTACTTC	CASSYRVAKNIQYF
.	TRBV5-6	TRBD1	TRBJ2-1	TGTGCCAGCAGCTTGGAACTTGGGACAGGGTGGAGTGAGCAGTTCTTC	CASSLELGTGWSEQFF
few	TRBV15	.	TRBJ1-5	TGTGCCACCAGCAGAGAGAGGTCCAATCAGCCCCAGCATTTT	CATSRERSNQPQHF
.	TRBV19	.	TRBJ2-1	TGTGCCAGTAAGGCGTACAATGAGCAGTTCTTC	CASKAYNEQFF
once	TRBV18	TRBD1	TRBJ1-1	TGTGCCAGCTCACCGGTGGGGACAGGGGTTGGGAACACTGAAGCTTTCTTT	CASSPVGTGVGNTEAFF
.	TRBV7-2	TRBD2	TRBJ2-7	TGTGCCAGCAGCTTACTAGCGGGAGCCGGCTACGAGCAGTACTTC	CASSLLAGAGYEQYF
.	TRBV4-1	.	TRBJ2-1	TGCGCCAGCAGCCAAGTAGGGGACCTCTCCTACAATGAGCAGTTCTTC	CASSQVGDLSYNEQFF
.	TRBV28	.	TRBJ2-1	TGTGCCAGCAGTGCCGCTAGCACCGGGTACAATGAGCAGTTCTTC	CASSAASTGYNEQFF
.	TRBV7-9	TRBD2	TRBJ2-3	TGTGCCAGCAGGCCACTTAGCGGGAGGGCATCAGATACGCAGTATTTT	CASRPLSGRASDTQYF
few	TRBV18	.	TRBJ2-5	TGTGCCAGCTCGGCTGCCCAAGAGACCCAGTACTTC	CASSAAQETQYF
.	TRBV19	.	TRBJ1-1	TGTGCCAGTAGTGCGCCTCGCAGGCACACTGAAGCTTTCTTT	CASSAPRRHTEAFF